This T cell receptor (beta chain) was retrieved from a study of cytomegalovirus exposure and HLA in healthy donors. Sequenced by immunoSEQ multiplex PCR; TCRdb stores in-frame clones only, minus some. The table lists under 250,000 clones, less than 85% of them singletons, with roughly 6% in the top ten. The CDR3 has 16 amino acids. Trimming took 5 bases from V and 8 from J; bases not matched to a gene: 14. Germline V gene lookup returns CDR1 SGHAT and CDR2 FQNNGV. The gene calls are TRBV11-2 and TRBJ2-3; TRBD1 matches 9 bases. The sample comprised PBMCs. This clonotype originated in a woman between 18 and 29 years old in good health and CMV-seronegative. The CDR3 region is CASSLGDRDLPVTQYF. CDR3 coding DNA: TGTGCCAGCAGCCTTGGGGACAGGGACCTGCCCGTTACGCAGTATTTT.